Listed here are 9 T cell receptor beta chains from one sample, sequenced in a study of OX40 agonist ivuxolimab in advanced cancers. Clones were sequenced by immunoSEQ multiplex PCR, and TCRdb holds only the in-frame ones, with some missing. The sample includes 81,000 or so clones, roughly 91% of them seen just once. Sample: CD4+ or CD8+ T cells sorted from blood, taken in a trial of the OX40 agonist ivuxolimab. The receptor source for this set is an adult with an advanced solid tumor such as melanoma, head and neck, liver or kidney cancer.

This chain uses TRBV7-9 with TRBJ2-1; D remains unclear. CDR1 is SEHNR, CDR2 FQNEAQ, per germline (reference sequence). The CDR3 is 15 amino acids. V lost 1 base and J lost 0, with 7 bases in between. The CDR3, as DNA: TGTGCCAGCAGCTTAGTTTCCGGCTCCTACAATGAGCAGTTCTTC. Translated: CASSLVSGSYNEQFF.

This sequence joins TRBV2 and TRBJ2-3; D might be TRBD1 (5 bases). There are 12 residues in the CDR3. Germline V gene data show CDR1 as SNHLY and CDR2 as FYNNEI. Trimming left V 3 bases short and J 9 bases short, with 10 bases between. The CDR3 coding sequence is TGTGCCAGCAGTGAGAGAGACAGAACGCAGTATTTT. Its translation: CASSERDRTQYF.

This clone was seen a handful of times. The chain recombines TRBV7-2 with TRBJ2-1; 8 bases map to TRBD2. Germline loops: CDR1 SGHTA, CDR2 FQGNSA. The CDR3 is made up of 16 amino acids. Losses at the gene ends were 3 bases for V and 5 bases for J; bases not matched to a gene: 9. The CDR3: CASSFSRAGGHNEQFF. Here the CDR3 DNA reads TGTGCCAGCAGCTTTAGTCGGGCGGGGGGCCACAATGAGCAGTTCTTC. The variable domain in full, with the rest retrieved from reference TRBV7-2 and TRBJ2-1, is GAGVSQSPSNKVTEKGKDVELRCDPISGHTALYWYRQSLGQGLEFLIYFQGNSAPDKSGLPSDRFSAERTGGSVSTLTIQRTQQEDSAVYLCASSFSRAGGHNEQFFGPGTRLTVL.

This clone came up a few times. The rearrangement uses TRBV12-5 and TRBJ1-1; no clear D. There are 12 residues in the CDR3. Trimming left V 0 bases short and J 9 bases short, with 8 bases between. Germline assignment: CDR1 LGHNT and CDR2 FRNRAP. The CDR3 coding sequence is TGTGCTAGTGGTTTGGTACGAGCGAAAGCTTTCTTT. It is translated as CASGLVRAKAFF.

As concerns this clone: Here the CDR3 omits its conserved ending phenylalanine or tryptophan, so a read error is the likely source. V and J are TRBV6-1 and TRBJ1-6, with D possibly TRBD1 on 6 matching bases. The CDR3 covers 16 residues. Germline V gives CDR1 MNHNS, CDR2 SASEGT. V lost 3 bases and J lost 6, with 15 bases in between. This CDR3 is CASSDGGHFGNSPLHL. The DNA of the CDR3 is TGTGCCAGCAGTGATGGGGGGCACTTTGGTAATTCACCCCTCCACCTT.

V gene TRBV28 combines with J gene TRBJ1-2; TRBD1 aligns across 9 bases. CDR3 size: 13 residues. Trimming removed 5 bases from V and 6 bases from J; junction bases left unmatched: 4. Germline lookup yields CDR1 MDHEN and CDR2 SYDVKM. CDR3 bases: TGTGCCAGCAGTCAAACAGGGGGCGATGGCTACACCTTC. Amino acids: CASSQTGGDGYTF.

V is TRBV5-1 and J is TRBJ1-2; D is unresolved. Between the trimmed V and J ends, which lost 4 bases and 3 bases, there was a span of 16 bases. Germline V gene sequence: CDR1 SGHRS, CDR2 YFSETQ. The CDR3 has 15 amino acids. The CDR3 nucleotides read TGCGCCAGCAGCACGGGCCCCGGTACTGACTATGGCTACACCTTC. Protein product: CASSTGPGTDYGYTF.

The CDR3, as DNA: TGTGCCAGCAGCCAAACAGGGTTAGGAGAGACCCAGTACTTC. This codes for CASSQTGLGETQYF. The chain employs TRBV5-4 and TRBJ2-5; tentatively, D is TRBD1 (6 bases). Germline V lookup: CDR1 SGHNT, CDR2 YYREEE (reference sequence). Trimming cost V 4 bases and J 4 bases, with 14 bases left between them. This CDR3 is 14 amino acids long.

The CDR3 protein is CASSHGKRGASDTQYF. CDR3 coding DNA: TGTGCCAGCAGCCACGGCAAGCGGGGGGCCTCAGATACGCAGTATTTT. This chain connects TRBV7-2 to TRBJ2-3; 9 nucleotides align to TRBD2. After removal of 5 bases from V and 4 bases from J, the junction contained 10 bases not matched to a gene. This CDR3 region has 16 residues. From germline, CDR1 is SGHTA and CDR2 FQGNSA.